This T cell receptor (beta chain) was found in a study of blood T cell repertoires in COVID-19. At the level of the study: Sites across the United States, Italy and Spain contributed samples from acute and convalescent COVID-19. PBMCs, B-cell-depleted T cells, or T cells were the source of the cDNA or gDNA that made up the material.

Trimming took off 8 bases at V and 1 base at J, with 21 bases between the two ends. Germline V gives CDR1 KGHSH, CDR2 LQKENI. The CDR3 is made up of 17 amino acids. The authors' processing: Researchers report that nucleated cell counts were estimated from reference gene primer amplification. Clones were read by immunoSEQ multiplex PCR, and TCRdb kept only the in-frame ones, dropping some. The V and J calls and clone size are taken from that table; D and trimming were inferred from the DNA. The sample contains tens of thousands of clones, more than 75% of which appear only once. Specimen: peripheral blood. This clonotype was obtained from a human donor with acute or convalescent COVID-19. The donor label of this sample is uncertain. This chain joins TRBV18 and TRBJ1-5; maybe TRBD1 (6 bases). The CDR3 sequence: CASTNEAQGGSNQPQHF. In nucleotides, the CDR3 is TGTGCCAGCACGAACGAGGCACAGGGTGGAAGCAATCAGCCCCAGCATTTT.